Below, one T cell receptor (beta chain) is given with its context. Per the germline V gene, CDR1 is LGHNA and CDR2 is YSLEER. Between the trimmed V and J ends, which lost 0 bases and 7 bases, there was a span of 13 bases. The CDR3 length is 14 residues. The source of the sample is a study of T cells in tuberculosis. This table comes from immunoSEQ multiplex PCR, and its TCRdb copy is limited to in-frame clones, with some not included. The table shows approximately 59,000 clones, with 88% occurring only once. Sorting used thawed, overnight-rested PBMC stained with anti-CD3, a viability dye and GMM-loaded CD1B tetramer. CD1B tetramers were loaded with Rhodococcus equi-derived C32 glucose monomycolate.

The clonotype originates from an adult woman with latent tuberculosis. The sample was CD1b-GMM tetramer-negative cells sorted from PBMCs. The rearrangement links TRBV4-3 to TRBJ2-7; the D gene is possibly TRBD2 (6 bases). The CDR3 coding sequence is TGCGCCAGCAGCCAAGAGGAGGGGAGTTTTGAGCAGTACTTC. It codes for CASSQEEGSFEQYF.